This passage covers 25 T cell receptor beta chains from one sample sequenced in a study of blood T cell repertoires in COVID-19. Data came from immunoSEQ multiplex PCR; TCRdb stores just in-frame clones and leaves some out. The repertoire holds approximately 81,000 clones, with almost 85% as singletons. Material for sequencing was peripheral blood. These receptors came from a human donor in a cohort sampled during active COVID-19.

The chain carries TRBV7-9 and TRBJ1-1; D remains unclear. V lost 1 base, J lost 4 bases, and 4 bases lay in between. The germline V gene encodes CDR1 SEHNR and CDR2 FQNEAQ (reference sequence). The CDR3 sequence is 12 residues long. CDR3 in amino acids: CASSLVRTEAFF. DNA for the CDR3: TGTGCCAGCAGCTTAGTTCGCACTGAAGCTTTCTTT.

J is TRBJ2-7 and V is TRBV5-1; D unresolved. CDR1 and CDR2 from the germline V gene are SGHRS and YFSETQ. This CDR3 has 15 residues. Between the trimmed V and J ends, which lost 0 bases and 5 bases, there was a span of 15 bases. This CDR3 reads CASSLALSGLDEQYF. The CDR3 DNA reads TGCGCCAGCAGCTTGGCACTTTCAGGCCTCGACGAGCAGTACTTC.

The sample holds a few counts of this clone. V gene TRBV5-6 combines with J gene TRBJ2-1, with 10 bases lining up with TRBD2. This CDR3 has 18 residues. Germline V gene data show CDR1 as SGHDT and CDR2 as YYEEEE. The trim removed 4 bases at V and 0 bases at J, leaving 10 bases unmatched. CDR3 coding DNA: TGTGCCAGCAGCACGACTAGCGGGCGGACTTACTCCTACAATGAGCAGTTCTTC. Protein sequence: CASSTTSGRTYSYNEQFF.

The sample holds a few counts of this clone. This chain uses TRBV5-4 with TRBJ2-5, with a possible D match to TRBD1 (5 bases). Trimming stripped 0 bases from V and 5 bases from J, with 14 bases between. This CDR3 has 15 amino acids. Germline CDR1 is SGHNT and CDR2 is YYREEE (reference sequence). The DNA for the CDR3 is TGTGCCAGCAGCTTGGACCAGGGATTCCAGGAGACCCAGTACTTC. Translation gives CASSLDQGFQETQYF.

This clone was observed a few times. CDR3 sequence reads: CASSTGLAGGLGTDTQYF. In DNA, the CDR3 is TGCGCCAGCAGCACGGGACTAGCGGGGGGGCTGGGCACAGATACGCAGTATTTT. This chain uses TRBV5-1 with TRBJ2-3; 16 bases align to TRBD2. The germline V gene has CDR1 SGHRS and CDR2 YFSETQ. Trimming at V came to 4 bases and at J to 1 base, leaving 6 bases not matched to a gene. This CDR3 comprises 18 residues.

The CDR3 bases are TGTGCCAGCGGTCCTGCGGGCGGTCTCTACGAGCAGTACTTC. Translating gives CASGPAGGLYEQYF. V gene TRBV7-9 combines with J gene TRBJ2-7; perhaps TRBD2 as D (5 bases). The CDR3 totals 14 residues. Looked up from germline, CDR1 is SEHNR and CDR2 is FQNEAQ (reference sequence). V was clipped by 8 bases and J by 3 bases, with 17 bases between them.

This chain joins TRBV24-1 and TRBJ1-1, with unresolved D. The V end lost 9 bases, the J end lost 2 bases, and 12 bases lay between the germline ends. CDR1 is KGHDR, CDR2 SFDVKD, per germline. CDR3 length: 13 amino acids. In DNA, the CDR3 is TGTGCCACCGCCTTCAGGTCCAACACTGAAGCTTTCTTT. Protein: CATAFRSNTEAFF.

The chain uses TRBV11-2 and TRBJ2-5; 10 nucleotides match TRBD2. CDR3 length: 16 residues. The germline V gene encodes CDR1 SGHAT and CDR2 FQNNGV. Trimming took 3 bases from V and 2 from J; bases not matched to a gene: 6. The CDR3 here is CASSLGSGGVQETQYF. CDR3 DNA: TGTGCCAGCAGCTTGGGCAGCGGGGGGGTACAAGAGACCCAGTACTTC. Supplemented by reference TRBV11-2 and TRBJ2-5, the full variable domain reads EAGVAQSPRYKIIEKRQSVAFWCNPISGHATLYWYQQILGQGPKLLIQFQNNGVVDDSQLPKDRFSAERLKGVDSTLKIQPAKLEDSAVYLCASSLGSGGVQETQYFGPGTRLLVL.

The chain couples TRBV5-1 to TRBJ1-3; unclear D gene. Trimming cost V 4 bases and J 0 bases, with 11 bases left between them. The CDR3 totals 15 residues. Germline V CDR1 and CDR2: SGHRS, YFSETQ. The CDR3 DNA reads as TGCGCCAGCAGCCTGGGAGGGAGCTCTGGAAACACCATATATTTT. This codes for CASSLGGSSGNTIYF.

This clone was counted between two and nine times. The chain has TRBV7-2 and TRBJ1-1, with a weak D call TRBD1 (5 bases). CDR1 is SGHTA, CDR2 FQGNSA, per germline. The CDR3 loop spans 14 amino acids. The V end was cut by 4 bases, the J end by 5 bases, with 14 bases between. Written as DNA, the CDR3 is TGTGCCAGCAGCTATAAACCGGGGGAGACTGAAGCTTTCTTT. Its translation is CASSYKPGETEAFF.

This clone has only a few counts. V gene TRBV25-1 combines with J gene TRBJ2-5; 12 bases fit TRBD2. The germline V gene encodes CDR1 MGHDK and CDR2 SYGVNS. The CDR3 extends over 16 amino acids. The junction had 5 bases not matched to a gene; V was cut back by 2 bases and J by 4 bases. Here the CDR3 DNA reads TGTGCCAGCAGTGAAACTAGCGGGGGGAATGGAGAGACCCAGTACTTC. Its protein product is CASSETSGGNGETQYF.

In nucleotides, the CDR3 is TGTGCCAGCAGTGGGACACTCGCGAACACCGGGGAGCTGTTTTTT. The encoded protein is CASSGTLANTGELFF. The chain joins TRBV7-3 to TRBJ2-2; D perhaps matches TRBD1 (6 bases). Trimming removed 6 bases from V and 0 bases from J, with 11 bases in between. Per germline, CDR1 SGHTA and CDR2 FQGTGA. The length of the CDR3 is 15 residues.

This clone was found a few times. The chain links TRBV5-6 to TRBJ2-5; D uncertain. The length of the CDR3 is 14 residues. Per the germline V gene, CDR1 is SGHDT and CDR2 is YYEEEE. The germline V and J ends were trimmed by 4 bases and 5 bases, with 15 bases remaining between them. The CDR3: CASSLRLGAETQYF. CDR3 bases: TGTGCCAGCAGCCTACGCTTGGGCGCGGAGACCCAGTACTTC.

The chain combines TRBV29-1 with TRBJ1-2; D might be TRBD1 (6 bases). V shed 5 bases and J shed 3 bases, with 13 bases lying between them. The germline V gene encodes CDR1 SQVTM and CDR2 ANQGSEA. The length of the CDR3 is 13 residues. The CDR3 DNA follows: TGCAGCGTTATCGACAGGCGACACTATGGCTACACCTTC. Translation: CSVIDRRHYGYTF.

This clone was detected a few times. The gene calls are TRBV4-2 and TRBJ2-7; tentative D call: TRBD1 (5 bases). The CDR3 extends over 15 amino acids. Germline V CDR1 and CDR2: LGHNA, YNFKEQ. Trimming pared 0 bases from V and 6 bases from J, leaving 15 bases between. CDR3 coding DNA: TGTGCCAGCAGCCAAGAGCAGGGATCGTGGGGCGAGCAGTACTTC. Protein: CASSQEQGSWGEQYF.

V usage is TRBV5-1 and J usage is TRBJ2-1; no firm D call. This CDR3 comprises 13 residues. V lost 2 bases, J lost 7 bases, and 10 bases lay in between. The V gene's germline CDR1 is SGHRS and CDR2 YFSETQ. Here the CDR3 reads CASSLPGLNEQFF. The CDR3 DNA is TGCGCCAGCAGCTTACCGGGTTTGAATGAGCAGTTCTTC.

This clone came up a few times. The V gene is TRBV18, the J gene TRBJ1-4; TRBD1 might be the D (5 bases). Germline values: CDR1 KGHSH, CDR2 LQKENI. V was clipped by 3 bases and J by 4 bases, with 9 bases between them. The CDR3 runs 14 residues. The CDR3 coding sequence is TGTGCCAGCTCACCCGAGGGACTTAATGAAAAACTGTTTTTT. Amino acids: CASSPEGLNEKLFF.

This sequence joins TRBV3-1 (or the pseudogene TRBV3-2) and TRBJ1-1, with D uncertain. Looked up from germline, CDR1 is LGHDT and CDR2 is YNNKEL (reference sequence). V lost 2 bases and J lost 1, with 11 bases in between. CDR3 length: 15 residues. The CDR3 DNA reads TGTGCCAGCAGCCAACCGGCCAGAGGGAACACTGAAGCTTTCTTT. Its translation is CASSQPARGNTEAFF.

This clone was seen a handful of times. The CDR3 coding sequence is TGTGCCAGCAGCCTTGAGGGACTAGCGGCGGGTCGGGCCGGGGAGCTGTTTTTT. Translating it yields CASSLEGLAAGRAGELFF. The chain uses TRBV7-9 and TRBJ2-2; 11 nucleotides line up with TRBD2. The J segment lost 6 bases and the V segment lost 5 bases, leaving 14 bases of the junction unmatched. This CDR3 spans 18 amino acids. Per the germline V gene, CDR1 is SEHNR and CDR2 is FQNEAQ (reference sequence).

There are a few counts of this clone. The CDR3 nucleotides read TGTGCCAGCAGCTTGTATGTCGTCAACTATGGCTACACCTTC. Translated: CASSLYVVNYGYTF. The chain uses TRBV5-8 and TRBJ1-2, with D unresolved. CDR1 and CDR2 (germline): SGHTS, YDEGEE. The V and J ends lost 1 base and 2 bases respectively, with 9 bases between them. The CDR3 consists of 14 residues.

The rearrangement joins TRBV7-9 to TRBJ2-3, with a tentative D call TRBD2 (5 bases). Germline V CDR1 and CDR2: SEHNR, FQNEAQ (reference sequence). CDR3 length equals 15 residues. V was clipped by 4 bases and J by 0 bases, with 11 bases between them. The CDR3 protein is CASSYVRASTDTQYF. CDR3 DNA sequence: TGTGCCAGCAGCTACGTGAGGGCTAGCACAGATACGCAGTATTTT.

This chain links TRBV2 with TRBJ2-2, with D tentatively TRBD2 (5 bases). CDR3 length: 13 residues. Germline CDR1 SNHLY, CDR2 FYNNEI. The germline V and J ends were trimmed by 6 bases and 6 bases, with 11 bases remaining between them. DNA of the CDR3: TGTGCCAGCAGGAAACTAGTATCCGGGGAGCTGTTTTTT. Translating it yields CASRKLVSGELFF.

The chain is built from TRBV11-1 and TRBJ1-1; 9 nucleotides match TRBD1. CDR1 is SGHAT, CDR2 FQDESV, per germline (reference sequence). The CDR3 runs 15 residues. The junction had 5 bases not matched to a gene; V was cut back by 3 bases and J by 3 bases. The CDR3 sequence: CASSFPRTGDTEAFF. CDR3 bases: TGTGCCAGCAGCTTTCCCCGGACAGGGGACACTGAAGCTTTCTTT.

Only a few counts were recorded for this clone. The chain is built from TRBV19 and TRBJ2-7, with D maybe TRBD1 (6 bases). Germline V gives CDR1 LNHDA, CDR2 SQIVND (reference sequence). Deletions cut 5 bases from V and 7 bases from J, with 15 bases between. The CDR3 is 13 residues long. For the CDR3, the DNA is TGTGCCAGTAGTTCCAACAGGGTTGGGGAGCAGTACTTC. The encoded protein is CASSSNRVGEQYF. Using reference TRBV19 and TRBJ2-7 for the parts outside the CDR3, the full variable domain is DGGITQSPKYLFRKEGQNVTLSCEQNLNHDAMYWYRQDPGQGLRLIYYSQIVNDFQKGDIAEGYSVSREKKESFPLTVTSAQKNPTAFYLCASSSNRVGEQYFGPGTRLTVT.

The sample holds a few counts of this clone. The genes are TRBV4-1 and TRBJ2-1, with 7 bases aligning to TRBD2. The CDR3 loop spans 17 amino acids. V was pared by 6 bases and J by 4 bases, with 15 bases of the junction left unmatched. Germline V CDR1 and CDR2: MGHRA, YSYEKL. The DNA of the CDR3 is TGCGCCAGCAGGTCAATACGCGGCACTAGCGCGTACAATGAGCAGTTCTTC. Its translation is CASRSIRGTSAYNEQFF.